This T cell receptor beta chain was identified during a study of shared clonotypes between healthy human individuals. The study's findings and limits: Researchers found naive subsets generally carried larger estimated richness than memory subsets. Shared clonotypes across all four donors exceeded non-shared ones in generation probability.

To note about this clone: Its antigen is unidentified.

CD45RA+ naive and CD45RA-negative memory subsets were separated from CD4+ cells. Trimming took 1 base from V and 5 from J, leaving 12 bases between them. CDR3 size: 15 residues. In germline, CDR1 is SEHNR, CDR2 FQNEAQ (reference sequence). Clones were read by immunoSEQ multiplex PCR, and TCRdb kept only the in-frame ones, dropping some. The table records some 550,000 clones, 97% of them present only once. The V call is TRBV7-9, the J call TRBJ2-1; D call uncertain. The specimen sequenced was naive CD4+ T cells sorted from blood. As to subset: CD45RA+ positively selected. The TCR was taken from a woman in her thirties in good health. This CDR3 reads CASSLGHGTHNEQFF. DNA for the CDR3: TGTGCCAGCAGCTTAGGTCACGGAACACACAATGAGCAGTTCTTC.